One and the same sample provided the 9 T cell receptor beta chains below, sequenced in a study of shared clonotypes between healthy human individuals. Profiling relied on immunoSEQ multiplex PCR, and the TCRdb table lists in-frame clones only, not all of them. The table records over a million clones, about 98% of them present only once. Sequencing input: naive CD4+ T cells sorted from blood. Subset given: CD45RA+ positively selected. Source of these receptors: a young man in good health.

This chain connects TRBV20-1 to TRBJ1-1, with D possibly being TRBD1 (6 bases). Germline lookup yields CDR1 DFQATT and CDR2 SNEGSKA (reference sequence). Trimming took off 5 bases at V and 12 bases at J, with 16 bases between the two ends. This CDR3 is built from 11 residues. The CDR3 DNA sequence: TGCAGTGCTGGGAGAACAGGGAATTCTTTCTTT. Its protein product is CSAGRTGNSFF.

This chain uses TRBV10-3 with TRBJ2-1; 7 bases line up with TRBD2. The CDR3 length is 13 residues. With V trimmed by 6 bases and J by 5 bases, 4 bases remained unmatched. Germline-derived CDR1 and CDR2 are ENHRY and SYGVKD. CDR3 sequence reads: CAISPLADNEQFF. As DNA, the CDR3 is TGTGCCATCAGCCCCCTAGCGGACAATGAGCAGTTCTTC.

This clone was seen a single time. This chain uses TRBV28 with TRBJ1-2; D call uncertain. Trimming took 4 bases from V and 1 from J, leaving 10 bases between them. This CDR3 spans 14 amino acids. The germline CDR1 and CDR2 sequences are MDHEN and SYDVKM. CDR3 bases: TGTGCCAGCAGTTCCGGAGTCCTTAACTATGGCTACACCTTC. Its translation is CASSSGVLNYGYTF.

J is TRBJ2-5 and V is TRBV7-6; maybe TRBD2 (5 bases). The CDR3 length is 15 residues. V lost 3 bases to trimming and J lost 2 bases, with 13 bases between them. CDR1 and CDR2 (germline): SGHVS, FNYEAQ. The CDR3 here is CASSFGGALQETQYF. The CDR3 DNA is TGTGCCAGCAGCTTCGGAGGAGCCCTACAAGAGACCCAGTACTTC. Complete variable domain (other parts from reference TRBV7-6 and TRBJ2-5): GAGVSQSPRYKVTKRGQDVALRCDPISGHVSLYWYRQALGQGPEFLTYFNYEAQQDKSGLPNDRFSAERPEGSISTLTIQRTEQRDSAMYRCASSFGGALQETQYFGPGTRLLVL.

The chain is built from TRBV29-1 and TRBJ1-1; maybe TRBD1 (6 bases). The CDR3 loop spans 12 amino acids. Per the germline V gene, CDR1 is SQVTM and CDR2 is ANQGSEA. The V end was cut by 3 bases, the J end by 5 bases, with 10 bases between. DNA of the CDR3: TGCAGCGTTGATGGACAGCAAACTGAAGCTTTCTTT. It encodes CSVDGQQTEAFF.

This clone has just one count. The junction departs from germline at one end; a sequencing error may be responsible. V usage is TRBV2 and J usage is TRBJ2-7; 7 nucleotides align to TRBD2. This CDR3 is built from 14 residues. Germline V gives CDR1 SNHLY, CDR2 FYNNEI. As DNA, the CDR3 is TGTGCCAGCAGTCCCAAGCTGATAGGGAGGGAAGTAAGTTTC. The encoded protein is CASSPKLIGREVSF.

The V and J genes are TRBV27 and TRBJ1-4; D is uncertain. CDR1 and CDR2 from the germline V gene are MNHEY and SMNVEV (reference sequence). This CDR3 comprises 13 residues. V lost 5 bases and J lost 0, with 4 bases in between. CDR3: CASSRATNEKLFF. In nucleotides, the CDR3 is TGTGCCAGCAGTCGTGCAACTAATGAAAAACTGTTTTTT. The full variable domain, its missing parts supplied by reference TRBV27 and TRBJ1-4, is EAQVTQNPRYLITVTGKKLTVTCSQNMNHEYMSWYRQDPGLGLRQIYYSMNVEVTDKGDVPEGYKVSRKEKRNFPLILESPSPNQTSLYFCASSRATNEKLFFGSGTQLSVL.

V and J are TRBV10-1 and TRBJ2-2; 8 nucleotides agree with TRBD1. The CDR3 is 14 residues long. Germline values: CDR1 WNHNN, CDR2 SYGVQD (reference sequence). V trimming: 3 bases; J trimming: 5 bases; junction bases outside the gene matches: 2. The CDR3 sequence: CASSDTGGTGELFF. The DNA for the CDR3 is TGCGCCAGCAGTGACACAGGGGGGACCGGGGAGCTGTTTTTT.

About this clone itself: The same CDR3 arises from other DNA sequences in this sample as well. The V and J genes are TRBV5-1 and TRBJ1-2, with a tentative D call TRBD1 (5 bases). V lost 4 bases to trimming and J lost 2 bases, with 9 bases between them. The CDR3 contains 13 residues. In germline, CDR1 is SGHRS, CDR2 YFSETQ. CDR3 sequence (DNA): TGCGCCAGCAGCCTCGACAGCAACTATGGCTACACCTTC. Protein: CASSLDSNYGYTF. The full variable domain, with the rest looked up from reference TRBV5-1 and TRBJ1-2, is KAGVTQTPRYLIKTRGQQVTLSCSPISGHRSVSWYQQTPGQGLQFLFEYFSETQRNKGNFPGRFSGRQFSNSRSEMNVSTLELGDSALYLCASSLDSNYGYTFGSGTRLTVV.